The rows below give T cell receptor beta chains drawn from one sample of a study of a mutant IDH1 vaccine in newly diagnosed glioma. These TCRs are of unknown antigen specificity. Repertoires were generated with immunoSEQ multiplex PCR, while TCRdb's copy carries only in-frame clones and drops some. The table lists 70,000 to 100,000 clones, around nine tenths of them singletons. The source material was PBMCs, sampled from a glioma patient whose treatment included an IDH1 peptide vaccine. The receptors here all came from a woman aged 45 to 65 with glioma. Each CDR3 is given with its conserved first and last residue. A D gene is named only where the DNA matches it firmly. Rows give clone size only sometimes, using once, few, many, or a class for an expanded clone.

V gene,D gene,clone size,J gene,CDR3 DNA,CDR3 protein
TRBV9,-,-,TRBJ1-6,TGTGCCAGCAGCGTAGACAGGGTATATAATTCACCCCTCCACTTT,CASSVDRVYNSPLHF
TRBV5-5,-,-,TRBJ1-6,TGTGCCAGCAGCTTGGGTGTGAGGGGCTATAATTCACCCCTCCACTTT,CASSLGVRGYNSPLHF
TRBV27,TRBD1,-,TRBJ2-7,TGTGCCAGCAGGGGGACAGGAGGACCCTACGAGCAGTACTTC,CASRGTGGPYEQYF
TRBV19,-,once,TRBJ2-7,TGTGCCAGTAGTATCCCATCCTTAGACAACGAGCAGTACTTC,CASSIPSLDNEQYF
TRBV28,-,once,TRBJ2-7,TGTGCCAGCAGGGCGGACGGAGCCTACGAGCAGTACTTC,CASRADGAYEQYF
TRBV9,-,-,TRBJ1-2,TGTGCCAGCAGCGTGTCAGGCCAAATCTATGGCTACACCTTC,CASSVSGQIYGYTF
TRBV5-1,TRBD1,-,TRBJ2-1,TGCGCCAGCAGTTCTCAGGGGGCGTACAATGAGCAGTTCTTC,CASSSQGAYNEQFF
TRBV10-3,-,few,TRBJ2-5,TGTGCCATCAACCTACAGATAGGGGAGACCCAGTACTTC,CAINLQIGETQYF
TRBV7-3,TRBD1,-,TRBJ1-1,TGTGCCAGCAGCCTAACCGGGACAGTTAACCAAGCTTTCTTT,CASSLTGTVNQAFF
TRBV4-2,TRBD2,-,TRBJ2-1,TGTGCCAGCAGCCACCCGGGGGGGAATGAGCAGTTCTTC,CASSHPGGNEQFF
TRBV23-1,-,-,TRBJ1-1,TGCGCCGAGTTGCAGGCATCGGACACTGAAGCTTTCTTT,CAELQASDTEAFF
TRBV7-9,-,-,TRBJ1-4,TGTGCCACCCGCACGGCAACTAATGAAAAACTGTTTTTT,CATRTATNEKLFF
TRBV7-8,TRBD1,-,TRBJ1-6,TGTGCCAGCAGTTCCCCACAGGGGTCGAGCTCCTATAATTCACCCCTCCACTTT,CASSSPQGSSSYNSPLHF